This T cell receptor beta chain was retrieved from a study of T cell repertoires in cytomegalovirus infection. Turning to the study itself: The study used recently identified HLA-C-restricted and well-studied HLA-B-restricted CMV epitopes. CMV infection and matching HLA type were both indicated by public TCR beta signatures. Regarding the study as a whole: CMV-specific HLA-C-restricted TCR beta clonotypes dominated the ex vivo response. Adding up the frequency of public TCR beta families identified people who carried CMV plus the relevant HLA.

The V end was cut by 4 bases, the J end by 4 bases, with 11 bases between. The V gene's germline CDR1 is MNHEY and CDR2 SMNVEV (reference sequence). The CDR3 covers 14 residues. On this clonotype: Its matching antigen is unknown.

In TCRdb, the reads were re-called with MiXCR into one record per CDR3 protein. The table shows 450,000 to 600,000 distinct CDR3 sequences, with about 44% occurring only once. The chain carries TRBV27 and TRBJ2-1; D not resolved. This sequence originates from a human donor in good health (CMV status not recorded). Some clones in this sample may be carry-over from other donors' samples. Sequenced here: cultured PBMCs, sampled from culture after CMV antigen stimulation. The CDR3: CASSYETRYNEQFF. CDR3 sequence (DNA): TGTGCCAGCAGTTACGAGACCAGATACAATGAGCAGTTCTTC.